The next 20 T cell receptor beta chains were all read from a single sample in a study of Graves' ophthalmopathy and Graves' hyperthyroidism. RNA transcripts provided the template for amplifying TCR beta CDR3 regions. First-round RT-PCR relied on HTBI primers, and a second-round multiplex PCR came next. TCRdb re-called the multiplex PCR reads with MiXCR, one entry per CDR3 protein. The profile shows a few hundred thousand distinct CDR3 sequences, roughly 15% of them singletons. The sample taken for sequencing was peripheral blood. Source of these receptors: a young woman with stable Graves' hyperthyroidism.

This clonotype was seen repeatedly, ten times or more. No conserved phenylalanine or tryptophan is present at the end of the CDR3, so a read error is the likely explanation. The chain joins TRBV11-2 to TRBJ2-5; a weak D match, TRBD1 (6 bases). The CDR3 spans 16 residues. V was clipped by 5 bases and J by 2 bases, with 18 bases between them. CDR1 is SGHAT and CDR2 is FQNNGV in the germline V gene. The CDR3: CASSIEQGWGQETQYL. CDR3 DNA sequence: TGTGCCAGCAGCATCGAACAGGGCTGGGGGCAAGAGACCCAGTACCTC.

This clonotype was recorded many times. The rearrangement links TRBV6-1 to TRBJ2-7; D is undetermined. The V gene lost 2 bases and the J gene lost 6 bases, with 8 bases spanning the gap. The CDR3 is made up of 12 amino acids. Germline lookup yields CDR1 MNHNS and CDR2 SASEGT. The CDR3 nucleotides read TGTGCCAGCAGTGAACCCGCCTCCGAGCAGTACTTC. It translates to CASSEPASEQYF.

Ten or more counts support this clonotype. The V gene is TRBV19, the J gene TRBJ2-5, with 8 nucleotides matching TRBD2. The germline V gene encodes CDR1 LNHDA and CDR2 SQIVND (reference sequence). J was trimmed by 3 bases and V by 6 bases; bases with no gene match: 6. This CDR3 spans 14 amino acids. CDR3 loop: CASSPGGEEETQYF. CDR3 in DNA: TGTGCCAGTAGCCCCGGGGGGGAAGAAGAGACCCAGTACTTC.

The genes are TRBV12-3 or TRBV12-4 and TRBJ2-7; 11 bases fit TRBD1. V trimming: 7 bases; J trimming: 2 bases; junction bases outside the gene matches: 7. The CDR3 spans 15 residues. CDR3 nucleotide sequence: TGTGCCAGCAACGACCCGGGACAGGGGGCCTACGAGCAGTACTTC. This codes for CASNDPGQGAYEQYF.

This clonotype was counted ten times or more. The J gene is TRBJ1-2, the V gene TRBV10-3; D may be TRBD1 (6 bases). Germline-derived CDR1 and CDR2 are ENHRY and SYGVKD. V lost 7 bases to trimming and J lost 6 bases, with 9 bases between them. The CDR3 covers 11 residues. CDR3 loop: CAIIDRHGYTF. The CDR3 bases are TGTGCCATCATTGACAGGCATGGCTACACCTTC.

V and J are TRBV11-2 and TRBJ2-3; D gene unclear. This CDR3 spans 17 amino acids. Germline values: CDR1 SGHAT, CDR2 FQNNGV. The V end was cut by 3 bases, the J end by 5 bases, with 21 bases between. The CDR3 loop is CASSLGVIRLMGDTQYF. The CDR3 bases are TGTGCCAGCAGCTTGGGTGTAATCAGACTTATGGGAGATACGCAGTATTTT.

This clonotype was picked up many times. The chain employs TRBV18 and TRBJ2-5; D is perhaps TRBD2 (6 bases). Deletions cut 4 bases from V and 0 bases from J, with 6 bases between. The germline CDR1 and CDR2 sequences are KGHSH and LQKENI. The CDR3 totals 13 residues. This CDR3 reads CASSRGDQETQYF. The CDR3 DNA reads as TGTGCCAGCTCACGGGGGGACCAAGAGACCCAGTACTTC.

This clonotype has ten or more counts. The rearrangement joins TRBV11-2 to TRBJ2-5; D is uncertain. The CDR3 contains 13 residues. Germline V gene sequence: CDR1 SGHAT, CDR2 FQNNGV. Trimming took 5 bases from V and 8 from J, leaving 15 bases between them. For the CDR3, the DNA is TGTGCCAGCAGCCCCCTAGATCTCCGTACCCAGTACTTC. Its protein is CASSPLDLRTQYF.

The V and J genes are TRBV6-1 and TRBJ2-5, with D perhaps being TRBD1 or TRBD2 (5 bases each). Germline CDR1 is MNHNS and CDR2 is SASEGT. The CDR3 is 16 residues long. The V end was cut by 2 bases, the J end by 5 bases, with 18 bases between. This CDR3 is CASSEFGALWGETQYF. Here the CDR3 DNA reads TGTGCCAGCAGTGAATTCGGAGCTCTTTGGGGGGAGACCCAGTACTTC.

At least ten counts were recorded for this clonotype. The chain employs TRBV19 and TRBJ1-5, with D perhaps TRBD1 (5 bases). With 5 bases removed from V and 0 bases from J, the gap between germline ends came to 8 bases. CDR1 is LNHDA and CDR2 is SQIVND in the germline V gene (reference sequence). The CDR3 totals 14 residues. As DNA, the CDR3 is TGTGCCAGTAGTCCAGACAGTAGCAATCAGCCCCAGCATTTT. Translation gives CASSPDSSNQPQHF.

The sample holds many counts of this clonotype. The rearrangement uses TRBV6-4 and TRBJ1-1; 11 bases are shared with TRBD1. With 10 bases clipped from V and 0 bases from J, the junction kept 13 bases outside the gene matches. The CDR3 loop spans 17 amino acids. Germline values: CDR1 MRHNA, CDR2 SNTAGT. In nucleotides, the CDR3 is TGTGCCAACAAAAGGTGGGGACAGGGGGGGATGAACACTGAAGCTTTCTTT. Protein: CANKRWGQGGMNTEAFF.

The chain employs TRBV20-1 and TRBJ1-2; no firm D call. This CDR3 is built from 13 residues. The V end lost 0 bases, the J end lost 2 bases, and 7 bases lay between the germline ends. Germline CDR1 reads DFQATT; CDR2 reads SNEGSKA (reference sequence). The CDR3 region has the DNA TGCAGTGCTAGAGATATGGAGAACTATGGCTACACCTTC. Residues: CSARDMENYGYTF.

The J gene is TRBJ1-1, the V gene TRBV10-3, with TRBD1 as a possible D gene (6 bases). The V and J ends lost 6 bases and 2 bases respectively, with 10 bases between them. Germline assignment: CDR1 ENHRY and CDR2 SYGVKD. The CDR3 spans 13 residues. DNA of the CDR3: TGTGCCATCAGGGACAGCACCAACACTGAAGCTTTCTTT. It is translated as CAIRDSTNTEAFF.

This clonotype appeared many times. The chain uses TRBV6-5 and TRBJ1-1; possibly TRBD1 for D (6 bases). In germline, CDR1 is MNHEY, CDR2 SVGAGI. This CDR3 spans 15 amino acids. The V and J ends lost 2 bases and 1 base respectively, with 11 bases between them. This chain's CDR3 is CASSYPGQTNTEAFF. In nucleotides, the CDR3 is TGTGCCAGCAGTTACCCTGGACAGACGAACACTGAAGCTTTCTTT.

A remark on this clonotype: One base away lies a much larger clone, so this may be a sequencing read error. The V call is TRBV24-1, the J call TRBJ2-2; a weak D match, TRBD1 (5 bases). V was cut by 3 bases and J by 10 bases, with 8 bases left in between. This CDR3 has 12 amino acids. The germline V gene has CDR1 KGHDR and CDR2 SFDVKD. CDR3 amino acids: CATSDAGQELFF. The CDR3 bases are TGTGCCACCAGTGATGCAGGACAGGAGCTGTTTTTT.

This clonotype was recorded many times. The chain has TRBV12-3 or TRBV12-4 and TRBJ2-5; D is ambiguous. V gave up 1 base and J gave up 10 bases, with 10 bases separating them. The CDR3 runs to 12 residues. DNA of the CDR3: TGTGCCAGCAGTTTAGACCAGCGAGACCAGTACTTC. Amino acid sequence: CASSLDQRDQYF.

There are many counts of this clonotype. CDR3 sequence (DNA): TGCGCCAGCAGCTTGGGGTCCCAAGGGGAGACCCAGTACTTC. This encodes CASSLGSQGETQYF. This chain joins TRBV5-1 and TRBJ2-5; no clear D. Germline loops: CDR1 SGHRS, CDR2 YFSETQ. The CDR3 has 14 residues. The V gene lost 0 bases and the J gene lost 5 bases, with 11 bases spanning the gap.

V gene TRBV6-5 combines with J gene TRBJ1-5; D is unresolved. The CDR3 consists of 11 residues. The V end lost 4 bases, the J end lost 5 bases, and 3 bases lay between the germline ends. Germline V lookup: CDR1 MNHEY, CDR2 SVGAGI. The CDR3 nucleotides read TGTGCCAGCAGTTCATATCAGCCCCAGCATTTT. Translation: CASSSYQPQHF.

This clonotype was observed many times. A much bigger clone sits one base away, suggesting this may be a read error. The chain uses TRBV6-1 and TRBJ2-7; possibly TRBD1 for D (6 bases). Germline V gene lookup returns CDR1 MNHNS and CDR2 SASEGT. Trimming cost V 6 bases and J 5 bases, with 14 bases left between them. This CDR3 has 13 residues. The CDR3 protein is CASRFQGTHEQYF. In DNA, the CDR3 is TGTGCCAGCAGATTCCAGGGGACCCACGAGCAGTACTTC.

This clonotype occurred many times. The genes are TRBV11-1 and TRBJ1-6; D call uncertain. Trimming removed 4 bases from V and 8 bases from J, with 12 bases in between. Germline-derived CDR1 and CDR2 are SGHAT and FQDESV (reference sequence). There are 14 residues in the CDR3. Written as DNA, the CDR3 is TGTGCCAGCAGCTCGAAGTCTCGAGATTCACCCCTCCACTTT. It encodes CASSSKSRDSPLHF. Full variable domain (missing parts from reference TRBV11-1 and TRBJ1-6): EAEVAQSPRYKITEKSQAVAFWCDPISGHATLYWYRQILGQGPELLVQFQDESVVDDSQLPKDRFSAERLKGVDSTLKIQPAELGDSAMYLCASSSKSRDSPLHFGNGTRLTVT.